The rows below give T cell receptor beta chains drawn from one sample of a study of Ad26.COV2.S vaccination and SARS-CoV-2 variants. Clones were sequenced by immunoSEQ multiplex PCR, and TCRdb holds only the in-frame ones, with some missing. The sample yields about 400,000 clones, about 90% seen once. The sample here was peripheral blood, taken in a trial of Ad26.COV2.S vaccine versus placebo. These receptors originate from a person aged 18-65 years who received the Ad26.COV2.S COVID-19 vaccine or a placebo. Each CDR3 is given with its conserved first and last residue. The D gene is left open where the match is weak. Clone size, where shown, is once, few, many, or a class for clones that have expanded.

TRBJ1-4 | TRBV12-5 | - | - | TGTGCTAGTGGGGCCTACTATGGCACTAATGAAAAACTGTTTTTT | CASGAYYGTNEKLFF
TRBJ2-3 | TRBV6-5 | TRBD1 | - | TGTGCCAGCAGGACCGGGACAGGATTTGTAGATACGCAGTATTTT | CASRTGTGFVDTQYF
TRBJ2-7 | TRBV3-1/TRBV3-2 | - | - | TGTGCCAGCAGCCAAGGGTACGAGCAGTACTTC | CASSQGYEQYF
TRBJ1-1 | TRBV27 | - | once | TGTGCCACCTCACGGCGGGTCAACACTGAAGCTTTCTTT | CATSRRVNTEAFF
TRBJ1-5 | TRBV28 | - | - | TGTGCCAGCAGTTTTGGGGTATACCAGCCCCAGCATTTT | CASSFGVYQPQHF
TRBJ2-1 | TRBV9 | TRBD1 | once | TGTGCCAGCAGCGTAATGGGACAGGCCCCAATAATGCAGTTCTTC | CASSVMGQAPIMQFF
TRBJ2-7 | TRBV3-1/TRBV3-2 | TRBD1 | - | TGTGCCAGCAGCCGGGTTGGACTCACAGGGGCCGGCGAGCAGTACTTC | CASSRVGLTGAGEQYF
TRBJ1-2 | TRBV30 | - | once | TGTGCCTGGAGTGTATTCCAGGGAGGTGGCTACACCTTC | CAWSVFQGGGYTF
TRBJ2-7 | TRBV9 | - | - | TGTGCCAGCAGCTCGGGACGGAGCTCCTACGAGCAGTACTTC | CASSSGRSSYEQYF
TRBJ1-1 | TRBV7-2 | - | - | TGTGCCAGCAGCTTAGGGGGTCACAGAAACACTGAAGCTTTCTTT | CASSLGGHRNTEAFF
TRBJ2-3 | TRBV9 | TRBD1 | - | TGTGCCAGCAGCCCGAGGAGGACAGGTTCTTGGACAGATACGCAGTATTTT | CASSPRRTGSWTDTQYF
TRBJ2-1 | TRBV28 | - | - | TGTGCCAGCAGAGAGCTTATATACAATGAGCAGTTCTTC | CASRELIYNEQFF
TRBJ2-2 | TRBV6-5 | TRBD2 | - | TGTGCCAGCACTCCCTCGGGGGGGGGCGGGGAGCTGTTTTTT | CASTPSGGGGELFF
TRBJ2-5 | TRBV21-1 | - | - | TGTGCCAGCGTTGGGGGACAGGGAGAGGAGACCCAGTACTTC | CASVGGQGEETQYF
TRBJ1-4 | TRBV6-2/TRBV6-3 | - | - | TGTGCCAGCAGTTATTCTGGCCAGGACCCCGCTGGAAAACTGTTTTTT | CASSYSGQDPAGKLFF
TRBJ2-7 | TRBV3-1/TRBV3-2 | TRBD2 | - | TGTGCCAGCAGCCAAGACCTAGCGGGGTTTACCTACGAGCAGTACTTC | CASSQDLAGFTYEQYF
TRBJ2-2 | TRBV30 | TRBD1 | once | TGTGCCTGGAGGCCAGGGACAGTGGTCACCGGGGAGCTGTTTTTT | CAWRPGTVVTGELFF
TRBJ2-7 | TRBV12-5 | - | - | TGTGCTAGTGGTTTGGCCCCGGGACTTGTATCCTACGAGCAGTACTTC | CASGLAPGLVSYEQYF
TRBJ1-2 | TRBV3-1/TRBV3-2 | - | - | TGTGCCAGCAGCCAAGCGAAGAAAAACTATGGCTACACCTTC | CASSQAKKNYGYTF
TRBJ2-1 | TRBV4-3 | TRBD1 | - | TGCGCCAGCAGCCAACTAGGAGGACAGGGAGCCGGTAATGAGCAGTTCTTC | CASSQLGGQGAGNEQFF
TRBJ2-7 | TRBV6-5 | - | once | TGTGCCAGCAGTTACTCGAATTCGGCAGGGGAGCAGTACTTC | CASSYSNSAGEQYF
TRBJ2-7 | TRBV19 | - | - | TGTGCCAGTAGTATAGCCCAGGGTTCGGGGGAGCAGTACTTC | CASSIAQGSGEQYF
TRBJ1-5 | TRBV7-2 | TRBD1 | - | TGTGCCAGCAGCCGGGGGGGCACCCAGGGGGGCAATCAGCCCCAGCATTTT | CASSRGGTQGGNQPQHF
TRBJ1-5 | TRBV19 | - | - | TGTGCCAGTAGTATAGGTTCAGGGATCGGCAATCAGCCCCAGCATTTT | CASSIGSGIGNQPQHF
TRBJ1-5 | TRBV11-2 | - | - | TGTGCCAGCAGCTTAGATGGGGTGGTGGGTGGGAGCAATCAGCCCCAGCATTTT | CASSLDGVVGGSNQPQHF
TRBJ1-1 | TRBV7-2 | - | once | TGTGCCAGCAGCTTAACCCCGGGAGTGAACACTGAAGCTTTCTTT | CASSLTPGVNTEAFF
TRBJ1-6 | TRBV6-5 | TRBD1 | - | TGTGCCAGCGACAGGGGGAATAGAAATTCACCCCTCCACTTT | CASDRGNRNSPLHF
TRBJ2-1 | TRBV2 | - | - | TGTGCCACCACCGGGCTGTACAATGAGCAGTTCTTC | CATTGLYNEQFF
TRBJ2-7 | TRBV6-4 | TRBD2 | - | TGTGCCAGCAGTCCCCGGGCTAGCGGAGAATACGAGCAGTACTTC | CASSPRASGEYEQYF
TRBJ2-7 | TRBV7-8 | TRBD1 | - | TGTGCCAGCAGCATCGACTCGGACAGGGTAGCCTACGAGCAGTACTTC | CASSIDSDRVAYEQYF
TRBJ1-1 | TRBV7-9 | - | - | TGTGCCAGCAGCTTAACCGCAAGACAAACTGAAGCTTTCTTT | CASSLTARQTEAFF
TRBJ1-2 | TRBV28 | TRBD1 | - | TGTGCCAGCAGTTTGGGGACAGGGCCCTATGGCTACACCTTC | CASSLGTGPYGYTF
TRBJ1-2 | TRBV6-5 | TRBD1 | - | TGTGCCAGCAGTTACTCGGGGGCTGGACAGGAGGGTGGCTACACCTTC | CASSYSGAGQEGGYTF
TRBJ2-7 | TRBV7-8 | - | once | TGTGCCAGCAGCTTTAGGCCGTCCTACGAGCAGTACTTC | CASSFRPSYEQYF
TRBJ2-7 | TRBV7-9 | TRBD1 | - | TGTGCCAGCAGCCAGACCGGGACAGTCCATGGGTACGAGCAGTACTTC | CASSQTGTVHGYEQYF
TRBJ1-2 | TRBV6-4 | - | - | TGTGCCAGCAGTGACTCGGCAGGGATAGAAGAGGGCTACACCTTC | CASSDSAGIEEGYTF
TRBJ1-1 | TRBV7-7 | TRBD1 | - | TGTGCCAGCAGCTTGCGGCCCCCAACAGGGGGCCAGGCTGAAGCTTTCTTT | CASSLRPPTGGQAEAFF
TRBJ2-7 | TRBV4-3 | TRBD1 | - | TGCGCCAGCAGCCAAACTCTACAGGGGACCTACGAGCAGTACTTC | CASSQTLQGTYEQYF
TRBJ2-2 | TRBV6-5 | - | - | TGTGCCAGTGGGCAGGGAAACACCGGGGAGCTGTTTTTT | CASGQGNTGELFF
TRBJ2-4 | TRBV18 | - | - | TGTGCCAGCTCACCGAGGGTGCGGCAGAAAAACATTCAGTACTTC | CASSPRVRQKNIQYF
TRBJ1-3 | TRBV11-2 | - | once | TGTGCCAGCAGCCCTACTGGAAACACCATATATTTT | CASSPTGNTIYF
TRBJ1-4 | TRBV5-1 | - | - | TGCGCCAGCAGCTTTACCCCTGACGAACGTGAAAAACTGTTTTTT | CASSFTPDEREKLFF
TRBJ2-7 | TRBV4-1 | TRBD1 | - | TGCGCCAGCAGCCAACCCGGGACAGCCTACGAGCAGTACTTC | CASSQPGTAYEQYF
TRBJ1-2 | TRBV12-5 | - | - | TGTGCTAGTGGTTTGGTCTCCGTGGGGAAGCCATCGGGTGGCTACACCTTC | CASGLVSVGKPSGGYTF
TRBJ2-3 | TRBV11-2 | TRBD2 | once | TGTGCCAGCAGCCCGAGTAGCGGGAGCACAGATACGCAGTATTTT | CASSPSSGSTDTQYF
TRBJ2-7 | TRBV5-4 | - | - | TGTGCCAGCAGCTTGGAAGCAGCCTCGGGCTACGAGCAGTACTTC | CASSLEAASGYEQYF
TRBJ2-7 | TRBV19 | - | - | TGTGCCAGTAGTCCGCTACAGGGTTCGTACGAGCAGTACTTC | CASSPLQGSYEQYF
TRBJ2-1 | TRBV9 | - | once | TGTGCCAGCACCCTCCGGCGGCCCTACAATGAGCAGTTCTTC | CASTLRRPYNEQFF
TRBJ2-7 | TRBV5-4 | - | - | TGTGCCAGCAGCTTGTTCCCCGGCGAGCAGTACTTC | CASSLFPGEQYF
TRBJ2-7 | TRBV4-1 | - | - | TGCGCCAGCAGCCAGCCAGGGCAGTATTCCTACGAGCAGTACTTC | CASSQPGQYSYEQYF
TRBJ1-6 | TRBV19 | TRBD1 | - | TGTGCCAGTGCCGCGGCAGGGGGGATTGCCTCACCCCTCCACTTT | CASAAAGGIASPLHF
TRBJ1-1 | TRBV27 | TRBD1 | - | TGTGCCAGCAGTTGGACAGGGCCAAACACTGAAGCTTTCTTT | CASSWTGPNTEAFF
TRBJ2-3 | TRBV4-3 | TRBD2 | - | TGCGCCAGCAGCCAAGGGACTAGCGGGGGAATTGATACGCAGTATTTT | CASSQGTSGGIDTQYF
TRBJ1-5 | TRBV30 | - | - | TGTGCCTGGAGTGTAATGGAAAATCAGCCCCAGCATTTT | CAWSVMENQPQHF
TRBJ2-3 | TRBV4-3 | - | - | TGCGCCAGCAGCCAACGGGGCAGCACACACACAGATACGCAGTATTTT | CASSQRGSTHTDTQYF